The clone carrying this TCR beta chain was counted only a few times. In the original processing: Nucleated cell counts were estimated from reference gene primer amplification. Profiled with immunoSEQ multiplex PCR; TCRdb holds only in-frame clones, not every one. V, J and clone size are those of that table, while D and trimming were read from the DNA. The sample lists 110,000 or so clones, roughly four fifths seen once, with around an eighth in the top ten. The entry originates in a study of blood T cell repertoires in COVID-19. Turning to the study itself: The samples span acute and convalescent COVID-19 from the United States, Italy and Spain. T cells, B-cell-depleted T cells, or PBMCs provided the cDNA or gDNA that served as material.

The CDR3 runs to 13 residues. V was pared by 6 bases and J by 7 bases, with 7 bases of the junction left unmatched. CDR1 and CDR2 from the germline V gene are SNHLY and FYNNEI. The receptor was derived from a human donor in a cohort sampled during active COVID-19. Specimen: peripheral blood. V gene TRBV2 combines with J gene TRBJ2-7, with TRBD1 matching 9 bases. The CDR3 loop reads CASSRTGAWEQYF. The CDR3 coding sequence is TGTGCCAGCAGCCGGACAGGGGCGTGGGAGCAGTACTTC.